Listed below are T cell receptor beta chains from one sample, sequenced in a study of blood T cell repertoires in COVID-19. Clones were read by immunoSEQ multiplex PCR, and TCRdb kept only the in-frame ones, dropping some. The data contain fewer than 200,000 clones, approximately 79% of them singletons. Sequencing was done on a sample of PBMCs or T cells enriched from blood (not recorded which). The receptors originated from a woman in her 70s in a cohort exposed to, infected with or recovered from COVID-19 (not recorded which). CDR3s include the opening cysteine and the closing phenylalanine or tryptophan. Each record gives: clone size, V gene, J gene, D gene, CDR3 DNA, CDR3 protein. The D gene is left open where the match is weak. Size is omitted from some rows. Given values are once, few, many or a class for expanded clones.

few	TRBV6-2/TRBV6-3	TRBJ2-7	NA	TGTGCCAGCAGCCGAGGGAGTTCCTACGAGCAGTACTTC	CASSRGSSYEQYF
NA	TRBV28	TRBJ2-1	TRBD2	TGTGCCAGCAAAACTAGCGGTTTACGGAATGAGCAGTTCTTC	CASKTSGLRNEQFF
NA	TRBV2	TRBJ1-1	TRBD1	TGTGCCAGCAGTCCGGGACAGCCGAACACTGAAGCTTTCTTT	CASSPGQPNTEAFF
NA	TRBV4-3	TRBJ2-7	NA	TGCGCCAGCAGCCAGCACAGGGCCTCCTACGAGCAGTACTTC	CASSQHRASYEQYF
few	TRBV9	TRBJ2-1	NA	TGTGCCAGCAGCCTACAGGAGGGATCCTACAATGAGCAGTTCTTC	CASSLQEGSYNEQFF
NA	TRBV3-1/TRBV3-2	TRBJ2-1	NA	TGTGCCAGCAGCCACAGGACAGCCGACAATGAGCAGTTCTTC	CASSHRTADNEQFF
NA	TRBV28	TRBJ1-3	TRBD1	TGTGCCAGTACCGGGACAGGGCATATAGCTGGAAACACCATATATTTT	CASTGTGHIAGNTIYF
NA	TRBV6-2/TRBV6-3	TRBJ2-7	TRBD1	TGTGCCAGCAGTTACCCACCCCTCGCAGGGGGCACCTACGAGCAGTACTTC	CASSYPPLAGGTYEQYF
once	TRBV30	TRBJ1-3	NA	TGTGCCTGGAGTGTCAACAGGGTGCCCGGAAACACCATATATTTT	CAWSVNRVPGNTIYF
NA	TRBV5-1	TRBJ1-2	NA	TGCGCCAGCAGCTTGGTGAGCCCCAGGTCTGGCTACACCTTC	CASSLVSPRSGYTF
NA	TRBV7-3	TRBJ1-1	TRBD1	TGTGCCAGCAGCCCCACAGGGGGAACTGAAGCTTTCTTT	CASSPTGGTEAFF
NA	TRBV19	TRBJ2-1	TRBD2	TGTGCCAGTAGTATCTTACTAGCGGGAGGGATGCATGAGCAGTTCTTC	CASSILLAGGMHEQFF
NA	TRBV18	TRBJ1-1	NA	TGTGCCAGCTCACCAATAGGGGCAAATGTTGAAGCTTTCTTT	CASSPIGANVEAFF
NA	TRBV4-1	TRBJ2-2	NA	TGCGCCAGCAGCCTTCATGGAGTCTCCGGGGAGCTGTTTTTT	CASSLHGVSGELFF
NA	TRBV28	TRBJ1-2	TRBD1	TGTGCCAGCCTTGACAGGGCCTCCTATGGCTACACCTTC	CASLDRASYGYTF
few	TRBV5-1	TRBJ1-2	TRBD1	TGCGCCAGCAGCTTGGAGACAGGGGAGGTCTATGGCTACACCTTC	CASSLETGEVYGYTF
once	TRBV7-2	TRBJ2-5	TRBD1	TGTGCCAGCAGCTTAGGAGGGACAGGGAAAGAGACCCAGTACTTC	CASSLGGTGKETQYF
NA	TRBV7-2	TRBJ1-3	NA	TGTGCCAGCAGCCCATTTCTGGGGCAGAGCTCTGGAAACACCATATATTTT	CASSPFLGQSSGNTIYF
NA	TRBV28	TRBJ1-5	TRBD1	TGTGCCAGCAGCACCGGGACAGCACTTAATCAGCCCCAGCATTTT	CASSTGTALNQPQHF
NA	TRBV9	TRBJ2-1	NA	TGTGCCAGCAGCGTAGCCGGGGGTAGCAATGAGCAGTTCTTC	CASSVAGGSNEQFF
NA	TRBV6-2/TRBV6-3	TRBJ2-2	TRBD1	TGTGCCAGCAGCTTCCATATGGGGACAGGGACGACCGGGGAGCTGTTTTTT	CASSFHMGTGTTGELFF
NA	TRBV14	TRBJ2-5	NA	TGTGCCAGCAGCCAAGATGAGGCGCGCCGGGGGACCCAGTACTTC	CASSQDEARRGTQYF
once	TRBV6-1	TRBJ1-4	NA	TGTGCCAGCAGTGGACTCCAAACTAATGAAAAACTGTTTTTT	CASSGLQTNEKLFF
NA	TRBV2	TRBJ1-2	NA	TGTGCCAGCAGTGGAGATAACTATGGCTACACCTTC	CASSGDNYGYTF
NA	TRBV29-1	TRBJ1-1	NA	TGCAGCGTTGAACCGCAGGGGAAGAACACTGAAGCTTTCTTT	CSVEPQGKNTEAFF
NA	TRBV12-3/TRBV12-4	TRBJ2-7	TRBD1	TGTGCCAGCAGTCCGGACAGGTACGACGAGCAGTACTTC	CASSPDRYDEQYF
NA	TRBV5-8	TRBJ2-5	TRBD1	TGTGCCAGCAGCTCCGGGACAGCGACCCAAGAGACCCAGTACTTC	CASSSGTATQETQYF
NA	TRBV28	TRBJ1-1	NA	TGTGCCAGCAGTTTAAGAGGTGGAGCCGAGGGTGAAGCTTTCTTT	CASSLRGGAEGEAFF
few	TRBV20-1	TRBJ2-7	NA	TGCAGTGCTCGTCCGGGGAACGAGCAGTACTTC	CSARPGNEQYF
NA	TRBV28	TRBJ1-5	NA	TGTGCCAGCAGTTTGACATGGGTAGAGGGTCAGCCCCAGCATTTT	CASSLTWVEGQPQHF
NA	TRBV29-1	TRBJ2-1	NA	TGCAGCGTTGATAGCTTTGGGACTGGGCAGTTCTTC	CSVDSFGTGQFF
NA	TRBV9	TRBJ2-3	NA	TGTGCCAGCAGCGTAGGGGGAACGACTATCACAGATACGCAGTATTTT	CASSVGGTTITDTQYF
NA	TRBV6-5	TRBJ2-7	NA	TGTGCCAGCAGGCGGACAGTAAGTACCTACGAGCAGTACTTC	CASRRTVSTYEQYF
many	TRBV5-1	TRBJ1-6	NA	TGCGCCAGCAGCTTGGAGCCTAATAATTCACCCCTCCACTTT	CASSLEPNNSPLHF
NA	TRBV12-3/TRBV12-4	TRBJ1-2	NA	TGTGCCAGCAGACCTCCCCAGGTGAATGGCTACACCTTC	CASRPPQVNGYTF
NA	TRBV6-5	TRBJ2-1	NA	TGTGCCAGCATGCGGCTAGCCGACTCCTACAATGAGCAGTTCTTC	CASMRLADSYNEQFF
NA	TRBV11-2	TRBJ2-7	NA	TGTGCCAGCAGCTTTCAAGGGGCTGCTTACGAGCAGTACTTC	CASSFQGAAYEQYF
NA	TRBV5-1	TRBJ2-7	TRBD2	TGCGCCAGCAGCTTTAGCGGGAGGGCCGAACTCGAGCAGTACTTC	CASSFSGRAELEQYF
NA	TRBV12-3/TRBV12-4	TRBJ2-5	NA	TGTGCCAGCAGTGTACTAGGTGCAGAGACCCAGTACTTC	CASSVLGAETQYF
NA	TRBV4-1	TRBJ1-5	TRBD1	TGCGCCAGCAGCCAAGTAGCCCTTTGGCAGGGGGTCGATAGCAATCAGCCCCAGCATTTT	CASSQVALWQGVDSNQPQHF
NA	TRBV5-4	TRBJ2-2	TRBD2	TGTGCCAGCAGCTTTGGCGGGAGACTCAACACCGGGGAGCTGTTTTTT	CASSFGGRLNTGELFF
NA	TRBV18	TRBJ2-4	NA	TGTGCCAGCTCTTCAACAGGAACTCTAGCCAAAAACATTCAGTACTTC	CASSSTGTLAKNIQYF
NA	TRBV5-1	TRBJ2-3	TRBD1	TGCGCCAGCAGCTGGGGACAGGGCACAGATACGCAGTATTTT	CASSWGQGTDTQYF
NA	TRBV19	TRBJ2-7	NA	TGTGCCACTGCGGAGACCGTCCTCTCCGAGCAGTACTTC	CATAETVLSEQYF
few	TRBV7-9	TRBJ1-1	NA	TGTGCCAGCAGCACGACTACTGAAGCTTTCTTT	CASSTTTEAFF
few	TRBV28	TRBJ1-1	NA	TGTGCCAGCCTCAAGATAAGAACAGGTGGAGCTTTCTTT	CASLKIRTGGAFF
NA	TRBV2	TRBJ2-2	TRBD1	TGTGCCAGCAGGGGACAGGGCTTCACCGGGGAGCTGTTTTTT	CASRGQGFTGELFF
NA	TRBV20-1	TRBJ1-2	NA	TGCAGTGCTAGTCTCCCTAACTATGGCTACACCTTC	CSASLPNYGYTF
once	TRBV28	TRBJ1-1	NA	TGTGCCAGCGAAGGTAGGACAGTTGAGAACACTGAAGCTTTCTTT	CASEGRTVENTEAFF
NA	TRBV7-2	TRBJ1-5	NA	TGTGCCAGCAGCTCTTACTTCGGGTTAGGATACGACCAGCCCCAGCATTTT	CASSSYFGLGYDQPQHF
NA	TRBV6-5	TRBJ2-7	TRBD1	TGTGCCAGCAGTAGGGACAGGGGGTCCTACGAGCAGTACTTC	CASSRDRGSYEQYF
NA	TRBV30	TRBJ1-4	NA	TGTGCCTGGAGTACCTCTGGGGGCTCGGTTGAAAAACTGTTTTTT	CAWSTSGGSVEKLFF
NA	TRBV30	TRBJ1-6	NA	TGTGCCTCGGGACGGAGCTCCTATAATTCACCCCTCCACTTT	CASGRSSYNSPLHF
NA	TRBV7-6	TRBJ1-3	TRBD1	TGTGCCAGCAGTCGAACCCGGACAGGGGGCACCATATATTTT	CASSRTRTGGTIYF